The sequence of this TCR beta chain was determined in a study of cytomegalovirus exposure and HLA in healthy donors. Germline V gene sequence: CDR1 SGHNT, CDR2 YYREEE (reference sequence). With V trimmed by 1 base and J by 3 bases, 10 bases remained unmatched. There are 17 residues in the CDR3. The PCR had 60 Vbeta and 13 Jbeta primers. Measured with immunoSEQ multiplex PCR; TCRdb has only the in-frame clones, and not every one. The sample has 75,000 to 90,000 clones; over 70% are singletons. Sequenced: PBMCs. This chain links TRBV5-4 with TRBJ2-7, with 10 bases lining up with TRBD2. This sequence was found in a male donor in good health and CMV-seropositive. The CDR3 spells CASSLYLAGEFHYEQYF. DNA for the CDR3: TGTGCCAGCAGCTTGTATCTAGCGGGAGAGTTCCACTACGAGCAGTACTTC.